These 9 T cell receptor beta chains were sequenced from one sample in a study of T cell responses to AZD1222 COVID-19 vaccine. This table comes from immunoSEQ multiplex PCR, and its TCRdb copy is limited to in-frame clones, with some not included. Of 130,000 or so clones in the sample, 90% to 95% were seen once. Sequencing used peripheral blood, obtained on day 0 of AZD1222 vaccination. These receptors were obtained from an adult in good health.

This clone has only a few counts. This chain joins TRBV6-5 and TRBJ1-2; a weak D match, TRBD1 (6 bases). Germline-derived CDR1 and CDR2 are MNHEY and SVGAGI. The V end was cut by 6 bases, the J end by 2 bases, with 16 bases between. The CDR3 has 15 amino acids. The CDR3 protein is CASSKETGTNYGYTF. CDR3 in DNA: TGTGCCAGCAGCAAAGAGACAGGAACGAACTATGGCTACACCTTC.

The chain joins TRBV5-1 to TRBJ2-3; possible D gene TRBD1, 6 bases. CDR1 and CDR2 from the germline V gene are SGHRS and YFSETQ. V was shortened by 5 bases and J by 0 bases, with 16 bases between the two germline ends. The CDR3 is made up of 16 amino acids. CDR3 in DNA: TGCGCCAGCAGTATAGGGCAGGGGCTCAGCACAGATACGCAGTATTTT. Translated: CASSIGQGLSTDTQYF.

For this clone: Other nucleotide sequences in the sample specify the same CDR3. The chain combines TRBV28 with TRBJ2-4; 7 nucleotides agree with TRBD2. This CDR3 is 13 amino acids long. Trimming cost V 2 bases and J 6 bases; bases outside gene matches: 1. CDR1 MDHEN and CDR2 SYDVKM come from the germline V gene. The DNA for the CDR3 is TGTGCCAGCAGTTTAGCTAGCGGAAACATTCAGTACTTC. It specifies CASSLASGNIQYF.

The V and J genes are TRBV28 and TRBJ1-4; D not resolved. The CDR3 consists of 15 residues. Trimming took off 8 bases at V and 1 base at J, with 14 bases between the two ends. Germline loops: CDR1 MDHEN, CDR2 SYDVKM. CDR3 sequence: CASRAWSGTNEKLFF. Written as DNA, the CDR3 is TGTGCCAGCCGAGCCTGGTCAGGAACTAATGAAAAACTGTTTTTT. The full variable domain, rest sourced from reference TRBV28 and TRBJ1-4, is DVKVTQSSRYLVKRTGEKVFLECVQDMDHENMFWYRQDPGLGLRLIYFSYDVKMKEKGDIPEGYSVSREKKERFSLILESASTNQTSMYLCASRAWSGTNEKLFFGSGTQLSVL.

This chain uses TRBV5-1 with TRBJ2-7; possible D gene TRBD1, 6 bases. The ends were cut back, 6 bases at V and 2 bases at J, with 15 bases in the middle. This CDR3 has 14 amino acids. CDR1 and CDR2 from the germline V gene are SGHRS and YFSETQ. CDR3 sequence (DNA): TGCGCCAGCAATGTAGGGACAAACCCCTACGAGCAGTACTTC. Residues: CASNVGTNPYEQYF.

V usage is TRBV12-3 or TRBV12-4 and J usage is TRBJ1-4; D uncertain. Trimming took 9 bases from V and 2 from J, leaving 10 bases between them. This CDR3 is built from 13 residues. The CDR3 spells CASAGDTNEKLFF. As DNA, the CDR3 is TGTGCCAGTGCCGGGGATACTAATGAAAAACTGTTTTTT.

The gene calls are TRBV6-6 and TRBJ1-2; D is unresolved. V was pared by 4 bases and J by 0 bases, with 3 bases between. This CDR3 has 12 residues. Germline CDR1 is MNHNY and CDR2 is SVGAGI (reference sequence). The CDR3 loop is CASSSTNYGYTF. CDR3 nucleotides: TGTGCCAGCAGTTCCACTAACTATGGCTACACCTTC.

The chain combines TRBV12-3 or TRBV12-4 with TRBJ1-5; D is uncertain. The CDR3 has 13 residues. V lost 2 bases, J lost 7 bases, and 9 bases lay in between. Here the CDR3 reads CASSLSEAQPQHF. CDR3 DNA: TGTGCCAGCAGTTTATCCGAGGCCCAGCCCCAGCATTTT.

V is TRBV29-1 and J is TRBJ1-2; 9 bases map to TRBD1. This CDR3 has 16 amino acids. Germline V gene lookup returns CDR1 SQVTM and CDR2 ANQGSEA. Trimming removed 0 bases from V and 4 bases from J; junction bases left unmatched: 9. CDR3 in amino acids: CSVEDRQDRGGYGYTF. CDR3 DNA: TGCAGCGTTGAAGATCGGCAGGACAGGGGTGGCTATGGCTACACCTTC.